The present T cell receptor (beta chain) was sequenced within a study of T cell responses to AZD1222 COVID-19 vaccine (dated by TCRdb to the early 2020s). At the level of the whole study: AZD1222 recipients whose second dose came at about 4 weeks and those whose second dose came at about 12 weeks were combined into one group, since spike-specific TCR depth and breadth did not differ between the two schedules. A total of 233 trial participants underwent TCR sequencing, of whom nearly 210 had received two doses of AZD1222 and 26 had received two doses of the MenACWY control vaccine. Trial participants were enrolled by age into 18-55, 56-69 and 70-plus year subgroups, with approximately 150, 30 and 60 TCR-sequenced participants respectively. Overall study results and their limits: Most participants were white British and females outnumbered males, and the authors suggested that clonal diversity may have been underestimated. Reportedly, close to half of the unique spike-specific TCRs recognized epitopes lying outside the regions that are mutated in the B.1.351 and B.1.1.7 variants. In the small 56-69-year group, the increase in depth fell short of significance, most likely because of low power. Conclusions about previously exposed vaccinees were limited because only six or seven AZD1222 recipients were SARS-CoV-2 seropositive at baseline. After two AZD1222 doses, spike-specific TCR breadth and depth were significantly higher than at day 0 and than in MenACWY recipients. Because no day 14 peak-response samples were available, the repertoires could be characterized only after the peak T cell response. The vaccine-associated CD4 TCRs covered the entire spike protein, and the dominant responses fell in regions 160-218 and 743-854.

The time point tag for this specimen amounts to: baseline before first vaccination. Vaccinee samples were obtained from the UK trials COV001 and COV002, which included a single-blind randomized controlled phase 2/3 trial of AZD1222 (ChAdOx1 nCoV-19) in healthy adults. Trial participant PBMC samples were collected at day 0 and day 28 after the second dose for TCRbeta chain sequencing. The CDR3 regions of human TCRbeta chains were analyzed by immunosequencing. The published analysis was carried out like this. Repertoire TCRs were matched against a reference library of SARS-CoV-2-specific TCRs generated with the MIRA antigen-specificity platform. Breadth meant the fraction of unique TCRs that were SARS-CoV-2-associated, whereas depth meant the fraction of total T cells that were SARS-CoV-2-associated. Using the MIRA data, every spike-specific TCR was mapped to the spike region that the TCR reacted to and assigned to either a CD4 or a CD8 class. Log10-transformed breadth and depth values were compared by one-way ANOVA with Sidak's multiple comparisons tests. Entries here come from immuneACCESS through TCRdb and include only in-frame sequences with V and J called. Some clones fail to appear in such tables; in the studies checked, an unresolved V gene covers under half of the shortfall, and the cause of the remainder is unknown. The DNA was the basis for D and trimming; V, J and clone size are from that table. The sample table contains some 96,000 clones; only one count was recorded for about 85% of them. Around 1.8% of the sample goes to the ten largest clones.

About this clone itself: It lacks a known antigen. Base qualities are not provided; no much larger clone lies one nucleotide away.

CDR1 and CDR2, looked up from the germline V gene (reference sequence), are LNHDA and SQIVND. V is cut by 7 bases and J by 7 bases, and the space between the germline ends is 8 bases. Measured from the cysteine to the phenylalanine, the CDR3 is 12 residues long. Solely the CDR3 DNA is kept, with 36 bases framed from the first base. The sequence derives from an adult in good health. The sequence joins TRBV19 to TRBJ1-6, with the D gene too uncertain to name. Source: peripheral blood, taken on day 0 of AZD1222 vaccination. CDR3 protein: CASNTQNSPLHF. DNA sequence: TGTGCCAGTAACACACAGAATTCACCCCTCCACTTT.